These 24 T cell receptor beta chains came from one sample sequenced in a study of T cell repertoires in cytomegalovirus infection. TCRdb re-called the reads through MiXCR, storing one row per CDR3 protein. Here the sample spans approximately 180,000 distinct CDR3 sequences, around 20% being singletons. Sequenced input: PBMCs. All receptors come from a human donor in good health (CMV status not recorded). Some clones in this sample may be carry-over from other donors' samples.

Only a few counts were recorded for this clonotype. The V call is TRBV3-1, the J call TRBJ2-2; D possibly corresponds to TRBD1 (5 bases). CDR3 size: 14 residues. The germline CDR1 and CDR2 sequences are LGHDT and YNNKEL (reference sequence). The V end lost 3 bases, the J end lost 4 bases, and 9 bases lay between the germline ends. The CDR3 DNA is TGTGCCAGCAGCCACCCAGGGTCCACCGGGGAGCTGTTTTTT. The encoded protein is CASSHPGSTGELFF.

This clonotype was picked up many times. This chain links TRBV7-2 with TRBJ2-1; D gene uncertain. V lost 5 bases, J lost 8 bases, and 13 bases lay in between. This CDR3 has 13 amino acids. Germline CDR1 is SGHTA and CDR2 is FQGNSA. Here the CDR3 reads CASSVTFTYEQFF. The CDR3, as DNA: TGTGCCAGCAGCGTAACGTTTACTTATGAGCAGTTCTTC.

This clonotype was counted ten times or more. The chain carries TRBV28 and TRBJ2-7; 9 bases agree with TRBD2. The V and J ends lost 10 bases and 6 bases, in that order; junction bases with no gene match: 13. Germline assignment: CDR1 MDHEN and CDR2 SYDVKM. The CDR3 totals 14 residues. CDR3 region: CATSSSGRFSEQYF. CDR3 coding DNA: TGTGCCACATCCTCAAGCGGGAGGTTCAGCGAGCAGTACTTC.

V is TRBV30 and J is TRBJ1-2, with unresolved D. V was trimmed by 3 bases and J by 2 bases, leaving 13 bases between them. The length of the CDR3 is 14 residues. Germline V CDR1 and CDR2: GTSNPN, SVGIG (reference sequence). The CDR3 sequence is CAWSYPGSNYGYTF. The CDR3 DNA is TGTGCCTGGAGCTACCCGGGGAGCAACTATGGCTACACCTTC.

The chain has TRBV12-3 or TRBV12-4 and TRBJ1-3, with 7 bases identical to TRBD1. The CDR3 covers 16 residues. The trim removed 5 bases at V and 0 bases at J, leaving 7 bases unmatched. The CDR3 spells CASSAGGAASGNTIYF. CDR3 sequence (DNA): TGTGCCAGCAGTGCAGGGGGGGCCGCCTCTGGAAACACCATATATTTT.

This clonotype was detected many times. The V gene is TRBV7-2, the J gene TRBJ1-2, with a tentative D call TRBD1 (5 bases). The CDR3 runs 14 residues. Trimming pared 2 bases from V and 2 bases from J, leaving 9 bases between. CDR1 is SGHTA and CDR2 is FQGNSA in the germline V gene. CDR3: CASSLKGLNYGYTF. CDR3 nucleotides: TGTGCCAGCAGCTTAAAGGGGCTCAACTATGGCTACACCTTC.

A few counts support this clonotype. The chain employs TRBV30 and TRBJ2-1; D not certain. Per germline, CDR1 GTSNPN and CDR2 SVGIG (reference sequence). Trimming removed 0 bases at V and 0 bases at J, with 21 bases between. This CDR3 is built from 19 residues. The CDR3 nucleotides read TGTGCCTGGAGTGTACGCTGGGTGGGCCCAGTTAGCTCCTACAATGAGCAGTTCTTC. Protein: CAWSVRWVGPVSSYNEQFF. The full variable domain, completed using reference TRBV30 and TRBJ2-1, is SQTIHQWPATLVQPVGSPLSLECTVEGTSNPNLYWYRQAAGRGLQLLFYSVGIGQISSEVPQNLSASRPQDRQFILSSKKLLLSDSGFYLCAWSVRWVGPVSSYNEQFFGPGTRLTVL.

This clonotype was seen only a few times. CDR3 amino acids: CASSFGTQYNSPLHF. Written as DNA, the CDR3 is TGTGCCAGCAGTTTTGGGACACAATATAATTCACCCCTCCACTTT. The chain uses TRBV12-3 or TRBV12-4 and TRBJ1-6; TRBD1 is a possible D gene (6 bases). Trimming removed 3 bases from V and 4 bases from J, with 10 bases in between. This CDR3 has 15 residues.

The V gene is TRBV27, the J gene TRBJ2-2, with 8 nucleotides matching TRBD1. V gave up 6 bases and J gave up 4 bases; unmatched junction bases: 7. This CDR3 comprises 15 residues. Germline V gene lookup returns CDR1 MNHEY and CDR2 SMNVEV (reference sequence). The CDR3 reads CASSPGGESTGELFF. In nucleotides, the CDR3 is TGTGCCAGCAGCCCAGGGGGCGAGAGCACCGGGGAGCTGTTTTTT.

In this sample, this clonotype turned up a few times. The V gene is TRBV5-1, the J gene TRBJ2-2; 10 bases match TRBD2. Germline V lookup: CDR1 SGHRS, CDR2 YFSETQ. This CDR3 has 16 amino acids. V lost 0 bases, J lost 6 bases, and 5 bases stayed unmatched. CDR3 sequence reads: CASSLDASGRAGELFF. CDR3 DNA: TGCGCCAGCAGCTTGGATGCTAGCGGGAGAGCCGGGGAGCTGTTTTTT.

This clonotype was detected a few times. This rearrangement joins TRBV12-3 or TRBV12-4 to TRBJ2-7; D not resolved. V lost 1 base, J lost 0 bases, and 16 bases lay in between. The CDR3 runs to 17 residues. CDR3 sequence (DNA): TGTGCCAGCAGTTTAGAGGTGGGCAGTCTCAGCTCCTACGAGCAGTACTTC. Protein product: CASSLEVGSLSSYEQYF.

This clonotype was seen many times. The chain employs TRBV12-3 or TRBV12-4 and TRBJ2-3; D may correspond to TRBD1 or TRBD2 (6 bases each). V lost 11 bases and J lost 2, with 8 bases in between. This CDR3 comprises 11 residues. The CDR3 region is CASGATDTQYF. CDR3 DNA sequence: TGTGCCTCGGGGGCCACAGATACGCAGTATTTT.

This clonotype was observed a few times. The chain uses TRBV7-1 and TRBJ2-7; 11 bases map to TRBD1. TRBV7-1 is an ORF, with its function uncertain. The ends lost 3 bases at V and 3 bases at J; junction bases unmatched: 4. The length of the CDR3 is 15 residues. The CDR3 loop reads CASSSPGQGGYEQYF. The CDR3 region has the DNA TGTGCCAGCAGCTCCCCGGGACAGGGGGGCTACGAGCAGTACTTC.

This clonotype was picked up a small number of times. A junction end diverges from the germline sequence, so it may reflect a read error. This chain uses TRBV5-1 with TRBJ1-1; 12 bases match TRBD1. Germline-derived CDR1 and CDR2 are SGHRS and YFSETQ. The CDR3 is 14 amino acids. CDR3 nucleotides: TGTGCCAGCAGCGGGGGACAGGGGGCAACTGAAGCTTTCTTT. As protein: CASSGGQGATEAFF.

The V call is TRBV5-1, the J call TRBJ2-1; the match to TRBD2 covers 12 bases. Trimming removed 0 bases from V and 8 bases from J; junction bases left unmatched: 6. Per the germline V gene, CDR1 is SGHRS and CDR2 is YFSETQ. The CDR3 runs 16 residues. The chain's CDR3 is CASSLATSGSFHEQFF. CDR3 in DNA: TGCGCCAGCAGCTTGGCGACTAGCGGGAGTTTCCATGAGCAGTTCTTC.

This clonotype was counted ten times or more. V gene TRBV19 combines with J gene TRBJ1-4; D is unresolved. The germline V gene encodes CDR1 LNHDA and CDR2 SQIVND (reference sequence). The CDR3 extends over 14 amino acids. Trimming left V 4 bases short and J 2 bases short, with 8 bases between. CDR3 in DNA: TGTGCCAGTAGTACGGGAGGCACTAATGAAAAACTGTTTTTT. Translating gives CASSTGGTNEKLFF.

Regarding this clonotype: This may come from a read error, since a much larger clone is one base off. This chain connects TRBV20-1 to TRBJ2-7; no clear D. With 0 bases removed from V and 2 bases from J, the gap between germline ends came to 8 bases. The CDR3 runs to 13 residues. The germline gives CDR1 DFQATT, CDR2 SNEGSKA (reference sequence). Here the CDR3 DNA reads TGCAGTGCTAGAGAGCGAAACCCCTACGAGCAGTACTTC. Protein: CSARERNPYEQYF.

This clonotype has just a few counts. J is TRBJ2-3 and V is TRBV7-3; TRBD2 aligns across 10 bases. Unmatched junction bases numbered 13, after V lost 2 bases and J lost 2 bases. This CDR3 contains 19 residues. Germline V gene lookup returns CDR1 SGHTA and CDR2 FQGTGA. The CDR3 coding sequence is TGTGCCAGCAGCTTATCCGGGACCGGGACTAGCGAGACCACAGATACGCAGTATTTT. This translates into CASSLSGTGTSETTDTQYF.

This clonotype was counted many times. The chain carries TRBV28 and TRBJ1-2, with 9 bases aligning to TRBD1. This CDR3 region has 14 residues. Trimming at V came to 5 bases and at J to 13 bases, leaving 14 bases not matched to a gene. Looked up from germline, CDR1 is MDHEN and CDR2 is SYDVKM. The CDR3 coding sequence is TGTGCCAGCAGTATCCCCTCGGACAGGGGTAGGAGCACCTTC. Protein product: CASSIPSDRGRSTF.

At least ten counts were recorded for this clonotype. Here the CDR3 reads CASSYGTVQETQYF. Here the CDR3 DNA reads TGTGCCAGCAGCTACGGGACCGTCCAAGAGACCCAGTACTTC. The chain links TRBV7-8 to TRBJ2-5; D tentatively reads TRBD1 or TRBD2 (5 bases each). This CDR3 is built from 14 residues. V was pared by 4 bases and J by 1 base, with 10 bases between. Germline-derived CDR1 and CDR2 are SGHVS and FQNEAQ.

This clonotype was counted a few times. Here the CDR3 DNA reads TGTGCCAGTATGATCCTCGGGGACAGGGCTAATCAGCCCCAGCATTTT. It yields the protein CASMILGDRANQPQHF. The chain joins TRBV19 to TRBJ1-5; 9 bases are shared with TRBD1. Germline CDR1 is LNHDA and CDR2 is SQIVND (reference sequence). The CDR3 has 16 amino acids. Trimming removed 7 bases from V and 4 bases from J; junction bases left unmatched: 11.

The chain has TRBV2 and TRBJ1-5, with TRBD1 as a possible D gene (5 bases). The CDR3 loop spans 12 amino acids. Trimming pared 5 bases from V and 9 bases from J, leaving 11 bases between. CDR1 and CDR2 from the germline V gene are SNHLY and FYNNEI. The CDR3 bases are TGTGCCAGCAGTTCAGGGTACCGGCCCCAGCATTTT. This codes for CASSSGYRPQHF.

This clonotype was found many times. The CDR3 bases are TGCAGTGCTAGCCCTAGCGGGGTCTGGGCCTACAATGAGCAGTTCTTC. It is translated as CSASPSGVWAYNEQFF. The chain is built from TRBV20-1 and TRBJ2-1, with 9 bases that match TRBD2. The CDR3 is 16 amino acids. Per the germline V gene, CDR1 is DFQATT and CDR2 is SNEGSKA (reference sequence). V lost 3 bases, J lost 2 bases, and 8 bases stayed unmatched.

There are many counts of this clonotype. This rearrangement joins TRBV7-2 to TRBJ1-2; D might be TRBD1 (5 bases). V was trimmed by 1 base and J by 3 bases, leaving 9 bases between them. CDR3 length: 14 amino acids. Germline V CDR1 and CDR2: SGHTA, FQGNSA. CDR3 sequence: CASSLGGTYYGYTF. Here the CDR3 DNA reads TGTGCCAGCAGCTTAGGAGGGACCTACTATGGCTACACCTTC.